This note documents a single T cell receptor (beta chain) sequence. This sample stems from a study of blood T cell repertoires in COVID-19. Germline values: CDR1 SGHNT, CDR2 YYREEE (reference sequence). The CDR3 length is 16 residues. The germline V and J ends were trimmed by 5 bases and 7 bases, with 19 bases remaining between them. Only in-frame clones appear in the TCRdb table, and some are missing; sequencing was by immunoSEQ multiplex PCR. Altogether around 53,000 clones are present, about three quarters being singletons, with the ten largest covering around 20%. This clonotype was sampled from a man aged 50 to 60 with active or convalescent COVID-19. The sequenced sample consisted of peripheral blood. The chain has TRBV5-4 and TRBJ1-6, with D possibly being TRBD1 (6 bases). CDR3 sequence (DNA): TGTGCCAGCAGAGATGAATTGGACAGCCCCAATTCACCCCTCCACTTT. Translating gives CASRDELDSPNSPLHF.